This TCR beta chain was sequenced in a study of spatial heterogeneity in lung cancer. The overall study: Mean representation of each unique TCR and UMI combination in the raw reads exceeded 9.5 occurrences. Notes on the study in general: Tracking of ubiquitous and regional nonsynonymous mutations by counts of ubiquitous and regional expanded TCRs, respectively, was seen. It was found that expanded intratumoral alpha and beta TCR counts tracked tumor mutation counts.

J lost 6 bases, V lost 8 bases, and 6 bases had no gene match. This CDR3 region has 13 residues. Germline CDR1 and CDR2: SNHLY and FYNNEI. At least ten counts were recorded for this clonotype. Its antigen is not known. All TCR cDNA molecules were individually tagged with a unique molecular identifier. TCRdb reanalysed the 5' RACE reads using MiXCR and keeps one entry per CDR3 protein. The data hold over 4,000 distinct CDR3 sequences, with around 6.7% observed a single time. Time point defined: sample taken at primary tumor resection. The clonotype comes from a male donor with early-stage non-small cell lung cancer. The sample here was lung tumor tissue, taken at surgery. This chain connects TRBV2 to TRBJ2-2, with 7 bases fitting TRBD2. CDR3 DNA: TGTGCCAGCTCGGGACTACCTCCCGGGGAGCTGTTTTTT. Translated: CASSGLPPGELFF.